The rows below give T cell receptor beta chains drawn from one sample of a study of human T cells and chemical hapten exposure. TCRdb re-called the RACE reads through MiXCR, storing one row per CDR3 protein. The sample holds about 120,000 distinct CDR3 sequences, about 14% seen once. The source was whole blood, collected in connection with sensitization to the hapten diphenylcyclopropenone (DPC). The source is a woman aged 18-29 years with alopecia areata. Some clones in this sample may be carry-over from other donors' samples. Both conserved end residues are part of each CDR3. Each record gives: J gene, V gene, clone size, D gene, CDR3 protein, CDR3 DNA. A D gene is named only where the DNA matches it firmly. Clone size, where shown, is once, few, many, or a class for clones that have expanded.

TRBJ2-1 | TRBV27 | many | NA | CASSLSLAREQFF | TGTGCCAGCAGTTTATCGCTAGCCCGTGAGCAGTTCTTC
TRBJ1-4 | TRBV6-5 | NA | NA | CASSYVTGPAEKLFF | TGTGCCAGCAGTTACGTCACCGGGCCAGCCGAAAAACTGTTTTTT
TRBJ1-6 | TRBV5-1 | many | NA | CASSLAGSGSNSPLHF | TGCGCCAGCAGCTTGGCCGGGTCAGGGTCTAATTCACCCCTCCACTTT
TRBJ1-5 | TRBV5-8 | NA | TRBD1 | CASSPGTGSSNQPQHF | TGTGCCAGCAGCCCGGGGACAGGCTCTAGCAATCAGCCCCAGCATTTT
TRBJ1-5 | TRBV9 | NA | TRBD1 | CASSAGGFNQPQHF | TGTGCCAGCAGCGCAGGGGGGTTCAATCAGCCCCAGCATTTT
TRBJ2-3 | TRBV28 | few | TRBD1 | CASSFTGVADTQYF | TGTGCCAGCAGTTTTACAGGGGTAGCAGATACGCAGTATTTT
TRBJ2-3 | TRBV19 | NA | NA | CASSSRLTGPPSTDTQYF | TGTGCCAGTAGTAGCCGGCTCACCGGCCCACCTAGCACAGATACGCAGTATTTT
TRBJ1-2 | TRBV4-3 | few | TRBD1 | CASSQGTGGLYGYTF | TGCGCCAGCAGCCAGGGGACAGGGGGCTTATATGGCTACACCTTC
TRBJ1-2 | TRBV20-1 | few | NA | CSAAGLDGYTF | TGCAGTGCCGCGGGGTTAGATGGCTACACCTTC
TRBJ2-7 | TRBV6-5 | many | NA | CASSYNTAGLDEQYF | TGTGCCAGCAGTTACAACACTGCAGGGTTGGACGAGCAGTACTTC
TRBJ1-6 | TRBV6-5 | NA | NA | CASTSRGLELYNSPLHF | TGTGCCAGCACTTCACGGGGGCTAGAGCTCTATAATTCACCCCTCCACTTT
TRBJ2-5 | TRBV2 | few | NA | CAREAGNQETQYF | TGTGCCAGAGAGGCAGGGAACCAAGAGACCCAGTACTTC
TRBJ2-1 | TRBV7-6 | many | TRBD2 | CASSSRLANEQFF | TGTGCCAGCAGCTCCAGACTAGCGAATGAGCAGTTCTTC
TRBJ1-6 | TRBV5-1 | many | TRBD1 | CASSSGPTGRGSPLHF | TGCGCCAGCAGCTCAGGCCCGACAGGGAGGGGTTCACCCCTCCACTTT
TRBJ2-7 | TRBV7-2 | NA | TRBD2 | CASSQTPASGGHEQYF | TGTGCCAGCAGCCAAACCCCGGCTAGCGGGGGGCACGAGCAGTACTTC
TRBJ2-7 | TRBV28 | NA | NA | CASSLPVGLAYEQYF | TGTGCCAGCAGTTTACCGGTGGGTCTTGCCTACGAGCAGTACTTC
TRBJ1-1 | TRBV29-1 | NA | TRBD1 | CSVGTGFLNTEAFF | TGCAGCGTTGGGACAGGGTTTTTGAACACTGAAGCTTTCTTT
TRBJ1-1 | TRBV28 | NA | TRBD1 | CASSTGGKTEAFF | TGTGCCAGCAGTACAGGGGGCAAGACTGAAGCTTTCTTT
TRBJ1-1 | TRBV18 | NA | NA | CASSPPGFTEAFF | TGTGCCAGCTCACCACCGGGGTTCACTGAAGCTTTCTTT
TRBJ2-6 | TRBV3-1 | few | TRBD1 | CASSRAGTGFSGANVLTF | TGTGCCAGCAGCCGTGCCGGGACAGGCTTCTCTGGGGCCAACGTCCTGACTTTC
TRBJ2-3 | TRBV7-9 | few | TRBD1 | CASSPRTGGVTDTQYF | TGTGCCAGCAGCCCGAGGACAGGGGGCGTGACAGATACGCAGTATTTT
TRBJ1-2 | TRBV5-8 | NA | TRBD1 | CASSLGGQGAHGYTF | TGTGCCAGCAGCTTGGGTGGACAGGGGGCGCATGGCTACACCTTC
TRBJ1-5 | TRBV5-6 | few | NA | CASSSRRNQPQHF | TGTGCCAGCAGCTCGCGGAGAAATCAGCCCCAGCATTTT
TRBJ1-6 | TRBV4-2 | many | NA | CASSPRDNSPLHF | TGTGCCAGCAGCCCAAGAGACAATTCACCCCTCCACTTT
TRBJ2-5 | TRBV18 | few | NA | CASSPPGKETQYF | TGTGCCAGCTCACCACCTGGTAAAGAGACCCAGTACTTC
TRBJ2-5 | TRBV6-4 | few | NA | CARQDSQETQYF | TGTGCCAGACAGGACAGCCAAGAGACCCAGTACTTC
TRBJ1-6 | TRBV20-1 | NA | NA | CSARATDSPLHF | TGCAGTGCTAGAGCCACAGATTCACCCCTCCACTTT
TRBJ1-5 | TRBV2 | NA | TRBD1 | CASSENGAGGQPQHF | TGTGCCAGCAGTGAAAATGGGGCAGGGGGCCAGCCCCAGCATTTT
TRBJ1-1 | TRBV6-5 | many | NA | CASSYKAPKGTEAFF | TGTGCCAGCAGTTACAAGGCTCCAAAAGGCACTGAAGCTTTCTTT
TRBJ1-6 | TRBV2 | NA | NA | CASTPQRASYNSPLHF | TGTGCCAGCACTCCCCAGCGAGCCTCCTATAATTCACCCCTCCACTTT
TRBJ1-3 | TRBV3-1 | few | NA | CASSQERYTGNTIYF | TGTGCCAGCAGCCAAGAAAGGTATACTGGAAACACCATATATTTT
TRBJ2-3 | TRBV20-1 | NA | NA | CNASPGRGTDTQYF | TGCAATGCTAGCCCGGGTAGGGGCACAGATACGCAGTATTTT
TRBJ2-5 | TRBV6-2/TRBV6-3 | few | NA | CASSGPGLPQYGETQYF | TGTGCCAGCAGTGGACCGGGACTTCCTCAGTATGGGGAGACCCAGTACTTC
TRBJ2-1 | TRBV20-1 | once | NA | CSARGPSGRRNEQFF | TGCAGTGCTAGAGGTCCCAGCGGTAGGCGGAATGAGCAGTTCTTC
TRBJ2-7 | TRBV6-1 | NA | NA | CASSEYPPWVQFPDEQYF | TGTGCCAGCAGTGAATATCCCCCCTGGGTGCAGTTTCCCGACGAGCAGTACTTC
TRBJ2-5 | TRBV7-6 | many | NA | CASSSGQVQETQYF | TGTGCCAGCAGCTCGGGGCAGGTCCAAGAGACCCAGTACTTC
TRBJ2-2 | TRBV7-7 | NA | NA | CASSQGRTGELFF | TGTGCCAGCAGCCAGGGGAGGACCGGGGAGCTGTTTTTT
TRBJ1-4 | TRBV6-2/TRBV6-3 | few | NA | CASSVGGAREKLFF | TGTGCCAGCAGCGTCGGTGGGGCGCGTGAAAAACTGTTTTTT
TRBJ2-3 | TRBV28 | NA | NA | CASSLTMRGDTQYF | TGTGCCAGCAGTTTAACAATGCGCGGCGATACGCAGTATTTT
TRBJ1-1 | TRBV11-2 | many | NA | CASSFPGMNTEAFF | TGTGCCAGCAGCTTCCCAGGGATGAACACTGAAGCTTTCTTT
TRBJ1-5 | TRBV18 | NA | TRBD1 | CASSLGTGGHQPQHF | TGTGCCAGCTCACTCGGGACAGGGGGGCATCAGCCCCAGCATTTT
TRBJ2-7 | TRBV19 | few | NA | CASSMNDEQYF | TGTGCCAGTAGTATGAATGACGAGCAGTACTTC
TRBJ2-3 | TRBV11-2 | NA | TRBD2 | CASSLGIRGGGADTQYF | TGTGCCAGCAGCTTAGGGATTCGGGGGGGCGGCGCAGATACGCAGTATTTT
TRBJ2-2 | TRBV28 | NA | NA | CASSQGELFF | TGTGCCAGCAGCCAAGGGGAGCTGTTTTTT
TRBJ2-3 | TRBV28 | few | NA | CASSLSGHSGADTQYF | TGTGCCAGCAGTTTGAGTGGGCACTCGGGCGCAGATACGCAGTATTTT
TRBJ2-3 | TRBV6-4 | NA | NA | CARDTPPTDTQYF | TGTGCCAGGGACACCCCTCCAACAGATACGCAGTATTTT
TRBJ1-1 | TRBV9 | NA | TRBD1 | CASSVSRGLGLGVTEAFF | TGTGCCAGCAGCGTATCCAGGGGGCTAGGGTTGGGAGTCACTGAAGCTTTCTTT
TRBJ1-5 | TRBV6-2/TRBV6-3 | many | NA | CASSFPNRQGNQPQHF | TGTGCCAGCAGTTTCCCCAACCGTCAGGGGAATCAGCCCCAGCATTTT
TRBJ1-1 | TRBV7-2 | many | NA | CASSLSRGTEAFF | TGTGCCAGCAGCTTGTCCCGGGGGACTGAAGCTTTCTTT
TRBJ2-7 | TRBV28 | NA | NA | CASSPGGSRSYEQYF | TGTGCCAGCAGTCCCGGCGGCTCGCGGTCTTACGAGCAGTACTTC
TRBJ2-1 | TRBV6-2/TRBV6-3 | NA | TRBD1 | CASSTGDRVISNEQFF | TGTGCCAGCAGTACCGGGGACAGGGTTATCTCCAATGAGCAGTTCTTC
TRBJ2-7 | TRBV11-2 | NA | NA | CASSLGPVGTYEQYF | TGTGCCAGCAGCTTAGGCCCCGTGGGCACCTACGAGCAGTACTTC